The rows below give T cell receptor beta chains drawn from one sample of a study of cytomegalovirus exposure and HLA in healthy donors. Profiled with immunoSEQ multiplex PCR; TCRdb holds only in-frame clones, not every one. The sample lists 150,000 to 180,000 clones; 65% to 85% were seen once. Sequenced material: PBMCs. Source of these receptors: a woman aged 40 to 50 in good health and CMV-seropositive. Both conserved end residues are part of each CDR3. Fields, in order: D gene, V gene, clone size, J gene, CDR3 DNA, CDR3 protein. The D gene is left open where the match is weak. Not every row has a clone size; where given, it reads once, few, many or a size class.

TRBD1	TRBV13	-	TRBJ2-5	TGTGCCAGCAGCTCCCTTTCCGGGACAGGGGGTCTAACGGGAGAGACCCAGTACTTC	CASSSLSGTGGLTGETQYF
-	TRBV5-1	-	TRBJ2-1	TGCGCCAGCAGCTTGGTGGTAGGGAGGAATGAGCAGTTCTTC	CASSLVVGRNEQFF
-	TRBV19	once	TRBJ1-1	TGTGCCAGTAGGGATCTGGGAGGGAACACTGAAGCTTTCTTT	CASRDLGGNTEAFF
-	TRBV14	-	TRBJ2-7	TGTGCCAGCAGCCGTAAAGGGGTCCACGAGCAGTACTTC	CASSRKGVHEQYF
-	TRBV9	-	TRBJ2-7	TGTGCCAGCAGCGTAGAGGCAGGGTCCAACGAGCAGTACTTC	CASSVEAGSNEQYF
-	TRBV7-2	-	TRBJ1-2	TGTGCCAGCAGTCGACGGGACTATGGCTACACCTTC	CASSRRDYGYTF
-	TRBV19	-	TRBJ1-2	TGTGCCAGTAGTATAGCCGCGGGCGCGTTTGGCTACACCTTC	CASSIAAGAFGYTF
TRBD1	TRBV30	-	TRBJ1-4	TGTGCCTGCGACAGGGGGCAGCGAGAAAAACTGTTTTTT	CACDRGQREKLFF
TRBD2	TRBV27	-	TRBJ2-3	TGTGCCAGCAGTTTATCGGGGACTAGCGGGAACACCCTTTACACAGATACGCAGTATTTT	CASSLSGTSGNTLYTDTQYF
TRBD2	TRBV18	-	TRBJ2-7	TGTGCCAGCTCACCAAGACTAGCGGACGAGCAGTACTTC	CASSPRLADEQYF
TRBD1	TRBV15	-	TRBJ2-5	TGTGCCACGAAAAGGGGACAGTCACAAGAGACCCAGTACTTC	CATKRGQSQETQYF
-	TRBV11-2	-	TRBJ1-3	TGTGCCAGCAGCCCTGGTAGGGGAAAGTCTGGAAACACCATATATTTT	CASSPGRGKSGNTIYF
-	TRBV2	once	TRBJ1-5	TGTGCCAGCAGTGTGGAGGGGTTAGACAATCAGCCCCAGCATTTT	CASSVEGLDNQPQHF
TRBD1	TRBV5-1	once	TRBJ1-2	TGCGCCAGCAGCTCTGCGGACAGGGAAGGGAGCTATGGCTACACCTTC	CASSSADREGSYGYTF
TRBD1	TRBV7-9	-	TRBJ2-3	TGTGCCAGCAGCCGACCTACAGGGGGAAGCACAGATACGCAGTATTTT	CASSRPTGGSTDTQYF
TRBD1	TRBV19	-	TRBJ1-2	TGTGCCAGTAGCCCCGGACAGGGTTCAATGCACCCGTATGGCTACACCTTC	CASSPGQGSMHPYGYTF
TRBD2	TRBV5-1	-	TRBJ2-1	TGCGCCAGCAGCTTGGGGACTAGCGGGATATACAATGAGCAGTTCTTC	CASSLGTSGIYNEQFF
-	TRBV5-1	-	TRBJ1-1	TGCGCCAGCAGCTTGACCGGTACAGTAAAACCTGAAGCTTTCTTT	CASSLTGTVKPEAFF
-	TRBV23-1	-	TRBJ2-5	TGCGCCAGCAGTCAACGGGTTCTCCAAGAGACCCAGTACTTC	CASSQRVLQETQYF
-	TRBV15	-	TRBJ2-6	TGTGCCACCAGCAGAAAGGGACGGGGGGGGGCCAACGTCCTGACTTTC	CATSRKGRGGANVLTF
-	TRBV13	-	TRBJ2-3	TGTGCCAGCAGCCCTAGGAGGGGAATCGGGTCCCGTGAGGCAGATACGCAGTATTTT	CASSPRRGIGSREADTQYF
TRBD2	TRBV25-1	-	TRBJ2-5	TGTGCCAGCAGTGCCCCCCTAGCGGGAGTCTCAGAGACCCAGTACTTC	CASSAPLAGVSETQYF
TRBD1	TRBV7-2	few	TRBJ2-7	TGTGCCAGCAGCTTCGACAGGGAGTACGAGCAGTACTTC	CASSFDREYEQYF
-	TRBV7-8	few	TRBJ2-3	TGTGCCAGCAGCTCGGGCGGGACCTTCGCAGATACGCAGTATTTT	CASSSGGTFADTQYF